This T cell receptor (beta chain) came from a study of shared clonotypes between healthy human individuals. Only CD45RO-negative cells positively selected for CCR7 counted as naive CD8 cells, so terminally differentiated effector memory CD45RA+ cells were excluded. V gave up 2 bases and J gave up 7 bases; unmatched junction bases: 14. Germline CDR1 and CDR2: MNHEY and SMNVEV (reference sequence). This CDR3 comprises 17 residues. Profiling relied on immunoSEQ multiplex PCR, and the TCRdb table lists in-frame clones only, not all of them. The sample gives around 1.9 million clones, 93% of which show up once; more than 1.5% is in the top ten.

Material for sequencing was naive CD8+ T cells from PBMCs. The chain links TRBV27 to TRBJ2-1, with TRBD2 identical over 7 bases. The TCR originated in a man younger than 30 in good health. Some clones in this sample may be carry-over from other donors' samples. CDR3: CASSLIPSGHHGNEQFF. The DNA of the CDR3 is TGTGCCAGCAGTTTAATCCCTAGCGGTCACCACGGGAATGAGCAGTTCTTC.